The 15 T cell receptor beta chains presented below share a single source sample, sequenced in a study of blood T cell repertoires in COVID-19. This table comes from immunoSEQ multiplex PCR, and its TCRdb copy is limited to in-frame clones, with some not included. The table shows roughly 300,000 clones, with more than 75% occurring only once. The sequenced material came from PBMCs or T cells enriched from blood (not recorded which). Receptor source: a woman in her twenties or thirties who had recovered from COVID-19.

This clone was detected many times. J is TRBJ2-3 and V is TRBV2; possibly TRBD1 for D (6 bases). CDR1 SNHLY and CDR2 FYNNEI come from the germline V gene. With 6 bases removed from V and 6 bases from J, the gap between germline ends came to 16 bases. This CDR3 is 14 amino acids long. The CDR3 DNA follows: TGTGCCAGCAGCGTGAACAGGGACGAGGATACGCAGTATTTT. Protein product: CASSVNRDEDTQYF. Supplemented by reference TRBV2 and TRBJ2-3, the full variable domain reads EPEVTQTPSHQVTQMGQEVILRCVPISNHLYFYWYRQILGQKVEFLVSFYNNEISEKSEIFDDQFSVERPDGSNFTLKIRSTKLEDSAMYFCASSVNRDEDTQYFGPGTRLTVL.

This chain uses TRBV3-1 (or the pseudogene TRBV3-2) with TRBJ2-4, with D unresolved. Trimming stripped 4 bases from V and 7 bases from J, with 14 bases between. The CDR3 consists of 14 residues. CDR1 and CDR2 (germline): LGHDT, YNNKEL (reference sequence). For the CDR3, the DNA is TGTGCCAGCAGCCTTTGGGCACAGAGTAACATTCAGTACTTC. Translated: CASSLWAQSNIQYF.

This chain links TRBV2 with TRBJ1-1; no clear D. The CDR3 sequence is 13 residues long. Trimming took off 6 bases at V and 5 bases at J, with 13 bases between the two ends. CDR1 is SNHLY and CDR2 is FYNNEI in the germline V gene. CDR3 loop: CASRTEGKTEAFF. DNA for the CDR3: TGTGCCAGCAGGACGGAGGGTAAGACTGAAGCTTTCTTT.

CDR3 nucleotides: TGTGCCAGTAGACAGGGGGGGAACAATCAGCCCCAGCATTTT. Translation: CASRQGGNNQPQHF. The genes are TRBV19 and TRBJ1-5, with 8 positions matching TRBD1. The CDR3 is made up of 14 amino acids. V trimming: 6 bases; J trimming: 3 bases; junction bases outside the gene matches: 4. Per the germline V gene, CDR1 is LNHDA and CDR2 is SQIVND (reference sequence).

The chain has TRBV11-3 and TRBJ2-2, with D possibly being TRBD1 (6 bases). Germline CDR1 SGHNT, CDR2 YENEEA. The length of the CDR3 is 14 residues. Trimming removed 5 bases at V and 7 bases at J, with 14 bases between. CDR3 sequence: CASSPTRGGGELFF. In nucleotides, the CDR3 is TGTGCCAGCAGCCCAACAAGAGGGGGCGGGGAGCTGTTTTTT.

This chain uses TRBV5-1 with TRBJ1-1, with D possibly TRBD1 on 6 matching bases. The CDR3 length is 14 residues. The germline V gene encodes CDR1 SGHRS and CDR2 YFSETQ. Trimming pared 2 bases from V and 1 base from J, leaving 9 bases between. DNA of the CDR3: TGCGCCAGCAGCTTACAGGGTGGGAACACTGAAGCTTTCTTT. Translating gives CASSLQGGNTEAFF.

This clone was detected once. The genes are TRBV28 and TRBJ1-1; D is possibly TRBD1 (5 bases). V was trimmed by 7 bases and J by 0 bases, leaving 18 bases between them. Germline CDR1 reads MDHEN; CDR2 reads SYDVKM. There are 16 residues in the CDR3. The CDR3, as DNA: TGTGCCAGCACCAACTCCGGCGGGGCCATGAACACTGAAGCTTTCTTT. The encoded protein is CASTNSGGAMNTEAFF.

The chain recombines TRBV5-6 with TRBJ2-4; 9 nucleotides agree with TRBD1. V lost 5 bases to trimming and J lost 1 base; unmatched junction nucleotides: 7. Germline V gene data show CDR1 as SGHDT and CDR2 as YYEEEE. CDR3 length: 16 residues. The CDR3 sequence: CASRRTGEGAKNIQYF. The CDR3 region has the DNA TGTGCCAGCAGGAGGACAGGGGAGGGGGCCAAAAACATTCAGTACTTC.

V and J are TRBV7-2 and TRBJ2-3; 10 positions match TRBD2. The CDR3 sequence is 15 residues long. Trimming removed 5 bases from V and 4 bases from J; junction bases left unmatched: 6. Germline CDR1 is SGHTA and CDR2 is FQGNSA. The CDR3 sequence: CASSTSSGGADTQYF. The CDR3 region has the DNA TGTGCCAGCAGCACCTCTAGCGGGGGCGCAGATACGCAGTATTTT.

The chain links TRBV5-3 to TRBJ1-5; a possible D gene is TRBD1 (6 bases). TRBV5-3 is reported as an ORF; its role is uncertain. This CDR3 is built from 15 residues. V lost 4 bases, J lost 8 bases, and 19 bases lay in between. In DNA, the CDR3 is TGTGCCAGAAGCCAAAACTACAGGGCAAAGGAGCCCCAGCATTTT. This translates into CARSQNYRAKEPQHF.

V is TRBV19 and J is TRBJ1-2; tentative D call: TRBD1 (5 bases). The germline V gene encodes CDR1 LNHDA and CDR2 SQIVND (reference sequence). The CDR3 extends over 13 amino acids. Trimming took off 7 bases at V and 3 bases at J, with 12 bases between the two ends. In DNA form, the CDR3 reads TGTGCCAGTACAGGGTTCCAACACTATGGCTACACCTTC. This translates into CASTGFQHYGYTF. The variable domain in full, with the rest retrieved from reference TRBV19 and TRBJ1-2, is DGGITQSPKYLFRKEGQNVTLSCEQNLNHDAMYWYRQDPGQGLRLIYYSQIVNDFQKGDIAEGYSVSREKKESFPLTVTSAQKNPTAFYLCASTGFQHYGYTFGSGTRLTVV.

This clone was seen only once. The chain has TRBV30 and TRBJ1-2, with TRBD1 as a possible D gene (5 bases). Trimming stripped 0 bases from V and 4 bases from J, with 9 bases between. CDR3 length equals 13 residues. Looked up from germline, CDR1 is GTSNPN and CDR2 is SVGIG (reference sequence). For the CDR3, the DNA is TGTGCCTGGAGTGTACCCGACAGCTATGGCTACACCTTC. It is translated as CAWSVPDSYGYTF.

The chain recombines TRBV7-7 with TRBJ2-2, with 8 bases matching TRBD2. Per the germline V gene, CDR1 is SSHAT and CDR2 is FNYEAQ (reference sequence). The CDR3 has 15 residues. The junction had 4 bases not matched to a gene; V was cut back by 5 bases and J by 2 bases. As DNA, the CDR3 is TGTGCCAGCAGCCTCGGGACTAGTAACACCGGGGAGCTGTTTTTT. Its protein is CASSLGTSNTGELFF.

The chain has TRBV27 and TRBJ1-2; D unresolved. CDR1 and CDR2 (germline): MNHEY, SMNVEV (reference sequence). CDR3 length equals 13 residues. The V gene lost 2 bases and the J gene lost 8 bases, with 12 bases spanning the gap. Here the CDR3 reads CASSLEGADGYTF. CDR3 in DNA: TGTGCCAGCAGTTTAGAGGGTGCGGACGGCTACACCTTC.

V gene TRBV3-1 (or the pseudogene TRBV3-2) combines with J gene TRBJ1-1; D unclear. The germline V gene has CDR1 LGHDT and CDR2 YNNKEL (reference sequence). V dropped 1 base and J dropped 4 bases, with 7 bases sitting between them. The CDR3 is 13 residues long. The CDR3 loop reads CASSQGAFTEAFF. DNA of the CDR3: TGTGCCAGCAGCCAAGGGGCTTTCACTGAAGCTTTCTTT.